This TCR beta chain was identified in a study of breast tumors, draining lymph nodes, adjacent tissues. General study results and limits: Compared with lymph nodes, tumors were less diverse; compared with nontumor tissue, more. Data only fit, rather than demonstrated, lymph node origin of most tumor T cells. Tumor and nontumor repertoires were significantly more similar in luminal-like than in basal-like breast cancer. The data were judged consistent with most tumor T cells coming from lymph node and expanding in tumor.

This clonotype was detected ten times or more. Its cognate antigen is unknown. MiXCR was run by TCRdb on the multiplex PCR reads, yielding one entry per CDR3 protein. This table has roughly 130,000 distinct CDR3 sequences, about 30% appearing once. The lymph nodes were axillary draining lymph nodes from breast cancer patients. The source is a female donor with breast cancer. Some clones in this sample may be carry-over from other donors' samples. Sequenced sample: axillary lymph node tissue.

This CDR3 is CASSPDRNYNEQFF. CDR3 in DNA: TGCGCCAGCAGCCCGGACAGGAACTACAATGAGCAGTTCTTC. V usage is TRBV5-1 and J usage is TRBJ2-1; 7 bases fit TRBD1. The CDR3 consists of 14 residues. Germline lookup yields CDR1 SGHRS and CDR2 YFSETQ. The V gene end was trimmed by 4 bases and the J gene end by 3 bases; junction bases not matched to a gene: 4.